Listed below are T cell receptor beta chains from one sample, sequenced in a study of T-cell memory formation after mild COVID-19. MiXCR, applied by TCRdb to the 5' RACE reads, yields one record per CDR3 protein. The table includes approximately 30,000 distinct CDR3 sequences, roughly 15% detected once. Sample: PBMCs or a T cell subset sorted from them (not recorded which). Receptors originate from an adult who had mild COVID-19 (a few samples of this study predate the infection). Cell type and time point are not known. The CDR3 runs from the conserved cysteine through the conserved F or W. Fields, in order: V gene, J gene, D gene, clone size, CDR3 DNA, CDR3 protein. A D gene is named only where the DNA matches it firmly. The size of a clone is reported for some rows only, either as once, few or many, or as a class for expanded clones.

V: TRBV2; J: TRBJ1-5; D: NA; size: many; DNA: TGTGCCAGCAGTGAAACGCGTCAGGGATCTCAGCCCCAGCATTTT; CDR3: CASSETRQGSQPQHF
V: TRBV7-3; J: TRBJ2-3; D: NA; size: medium-sized; DNA: TGTGCCAGCAGCTTACTTTTCAGGGCGGATACGCAGTATTTT; CDR3: CASSLLFRADTQYF
V: TRBV5-1; J: TRBJ1-1; D: TRBD1; size: many; DNA: TGCGCCAGCAGCTTCGGACAGGGGGTGGGATCCACTGAAGCTTTCTTT; CDR3: CASSFGQGVGSTEAFF
V: TRBV29-1; J: TRBJ2-1; D: NA; size: medium-sized; DNA: TGCAGCGTTGAAGATCTGTCAGGGAGGATGAATGAGCAGTTCTTC; CDR3: CSVEDLSGRMNEQFF
V: TRBV29-1; J: TRBJ2-3; D: TRBD1; size: many; DNA: TGCAGCGTTAGGGACAGCCAATACACAGATACGCAGTATTTT; CDR3: CSVRDSQYTDTQYF
V: TRBV10-2; J: TRBJ2-7; D: NA; size: NA; DNA: TGCGCCAGCAGTGAGAAGGGGTTCCACGAGCAGTACTTC; CDR3: CASSEKGFHEQYF
V: TRBV14; J: TRBJ2-1; D: NA; size: NA; DNA: TGTGCCAGCAGCCCAGTACCGGTGGGGCGGGACAATGAGCAGTTCTTC; CDR3: CASSPVPVGRDNEQFF
V: TRBV19; J: TRBJ1-3; D: NA; size: NA; DNA: TGTGCCAGTAGTATCACGGACGGAAACACCATATATTTT; CDR3: CASSITDGNTIYF
V: TRBV5-1; J: TRBJ1-6; D: NA; size: many; DNA: TGCGCCAGCAGCGCCGCACAGGGTTCCAATTCACCCCTCCACTTT; CDR3: CASSAAQGSNSPLHF
V: TRBV12-3/TRBV12-4; J: TRBJ1-4; D: NA; size: few; DNA: TGTGCCAGCAGTCCAACAGGGCCTAATGAAAAACTGTTTTTT; CDR3: CASSPTGPNEKLFF
V: TRBV24-1; J: TRBJ1-1; D: NA; size: few; DNA: TGTGCCACCAGTGATCCGAACAGGGCCGAAGCTTTCTTT; CDR3: CATSDPNRAEAFF
V: TRBV7-8; J: TRBJ2-4; D: TRBD1; size: many; DNA: TGTGCCAGCAGCTGGAGAAGTGGACAGGGAAACATTCAGTACTTC; CDR3: CASSWRSGQGNIQYF
V: TRBV4-3; J: TRBJ2-7; D: TRBD1; size: many; DNA: TGCGCCAGCAGCCACGGACAGGGGGGCTACGAGCAGTACTTC; CDR3: CASSHGQGGYEQYF
V: TRBV4-1; J: TRBJ2-1; D: NA; size: NA; DNA: TGCGCCAGCAGCCAGGAACAGGGGACTCCTTACAATGAGCAGTTCTTC; CDR3: CASSQEQGTPYNEQFF
V: TRBV7-2; J: TRBJ2-1; D: TRBD2; size: many; DNA: TGTGCCAGCAGCACCCCGGGACTAGCGGGAATCAATGAGCAGTTCTTC; CDR3: CASSTPGLAGINEQFF
V: TRBV14; J: TRBJ2-7; D: NA; size: many; DNA: TGTGCCAGCAGTCAAATGTGGGACTTCGGGAATGCGGAGCAGTACTTC; CDR3: CASSQMWDFGNAEQYF
V: TRBV7-2; J: TRBJ2-7; D: TRBD2; size: few; DNA: TGTGCCAGCAGCTTAAGGACGGGAGGGTCCTACGAGCAGTACTTC; CDR3: CASSLRTGGSYEQYF
V: TRBV5-1; J: TRBJ1-1; D: NA; size: many; DNA: TGCGCCAGCAGCTTAGAGGGATTCGCTGAAGCTTTCTTT; CDR3: CASSLEGFAEAFF
V: TRBV29-1; J: TRBJ1-1; D: NA; size: few; DNA: TGCAGCGTCTCTTACAGGGCTGTGGCTTTCTTT; CDR3: CSVSYRAVAFF
V: TRBV4-2; J: TRBJ1-4; D: NA; size: many; DNA: TGTGCCAGCAGCCAAGGTGGAACTAATGAAAAACTGTTTTTT; CDR3: CASSQGGTNEKLFF
V: TRBV29-1; J: TRBJ2-1; D: TRBD1; size: many; DNA: TGCAGCGTTTCGACCGGGACAGGGGGCTCGAATGAGCAGTTCTTC; CDR3: CSVSTGTGGSNEQFF
V: TRBV6-1; J: TRBJ1-1; D: NA; size: many; DNA: TGTGCCAGCAGGGTTTGGTTATTTGGGAACACTGAAGCTTTCTTT; CDR3: CASRVWLFGNTEAFF
V: TRBV4-1; J: TRBJ2-1; D: NA; size: many; DNA: TGCGCCAGCAGCCAAGATATGGCAGGGAGGATTGAGCAGTTCTTC; CDR3: CASSQDMAGRIEQFF
V: TRBV7-2; J: TRBJ2-7; D: NA; size: NA; DNA: TGTGCCAGCAGCTATCAGGGGCCTCCTACCTACGAGCAGTACTTC; CDR3: CASSYQGPPTYEQYF
V: TRBV25-1; J: TRBJ1-1; D: NA; size: many; DNA: TGTGCCAGCAGTGAATTTGAGGGGGGGAGAGGCACTGAAGCTTTCTTT; CDR3: CASSEFEGGRGTEAFF
V: TRBV5-1; J: TRBJ2-7; D: TRBD1; size: many; DNA: TGCGCCAGCAGCTTGGAGGGGGCCAACGAGCAGTACTTC; CDR3: CASSLEGANEQYF
V: TRBV5-1; J: TRBJ2-7; D: NA; size: many; DNA: TGCGCCAGCAGCCAGGGACAATCTAACGAGCAGTACTTC; CDR3: CASSQGQSNEQYF
V: TRBV7-3; J: TRBJ2-1; D: NA; size: few; DNA: TGTGCCAGCAGCCCCCAGACGATGGGAAACAATGAGCAGTTCTTC; CDR3: CASSPQTMGNNEQFF
V: TRBV3-1; J: TRBJ1-1; D: NA; size: many; DNA: TGTGCCAGCAGCCAAGAAGGATGGACCACTGAAGCTTTCTTT; CDR3: CASSQEGWTTEAFF
V: TRBV6-5; J: TRBJ1-5; D: NA; size: few; DNA: TGTGCCAGCAGACCAGGGATGCACAATCAGCCCCAGCATTTT; CDR3: CASRPGMHNQPQHF
V: TRBV14; J: TRBJ2-1; D: NA; size: many; DNA: TGTGCCAGCAGCCAATTCCGGGTAATATACAATGAGCAGTTCTTC; CDR3: CASSQFRVIYNEQFF
V: TRBV20-1; J: TRBJ2-5; D: TRBD2; size: many; DNA: TGCGGCCAGCGGGACTTCCAAGGGGAGGAGACCCAGTACTTC; CDR3: CGQRDFQGEETQYF
V: TRBV18; J: TRBJ1-1; D: NA; size: few; DNA: TGTGCCAGCTCACCTCGCGTGAACACTGAAGCTTTCTTT; CDR3: CASSPRVNTEAFF
V: TRBV5-6; J: TRBJ1-1; D: NA; size: many; DNA: TGTGCCAGCAGCCCCGCCCCGAACACTGAAGCTTTCTTT; CDR3: CASSPAPNTEAFF
V: TRBV5-5; J: TRBJ2-7; D: TRBD2; size: NA; DNA: TGTGCCAGCAGCCCCGGGACTAGCGTCAACGAGCAGTACTTC; CDR3: CASSPGTSVNEQYF
V: TRBV9; J: TRBJ2-7; D: NA; size: NA; DNA: TGTGCCAGCAGCGTAGAGTGGGAATCCTACGAGCAGTACTTC; CDR3: CASSVEWESYEQYF